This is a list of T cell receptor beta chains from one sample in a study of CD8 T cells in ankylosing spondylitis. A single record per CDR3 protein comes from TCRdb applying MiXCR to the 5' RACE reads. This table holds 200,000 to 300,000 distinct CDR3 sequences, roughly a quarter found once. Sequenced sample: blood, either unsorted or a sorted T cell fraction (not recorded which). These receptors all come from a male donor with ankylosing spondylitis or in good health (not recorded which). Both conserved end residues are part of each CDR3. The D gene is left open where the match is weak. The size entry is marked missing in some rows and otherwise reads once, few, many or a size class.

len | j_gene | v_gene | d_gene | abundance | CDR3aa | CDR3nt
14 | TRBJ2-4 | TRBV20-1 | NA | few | CSASWPGGKNIQYF | TGCAGTGCTAGCTGGCCCGGAGGCAAAAACATTCAGTACTTC
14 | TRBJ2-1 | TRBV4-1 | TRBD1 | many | CASSFTTGFGEQFF | TGCGCCAGCAGCTTTACGACAGGGTTCGGTGAGCAGTTCTTC
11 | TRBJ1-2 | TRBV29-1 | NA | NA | CSATTGYGYTF | TGCAGCGCCACGACGGGGTATGGCTACACCTTC
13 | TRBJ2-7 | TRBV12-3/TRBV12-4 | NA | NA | CASRPTGSYEQYF | TGTGCCAGCAGACCGACGGGATCCTACGAGCAGTACTTC
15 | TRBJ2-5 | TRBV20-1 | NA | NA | CSARDSRGAGETQYF | TGCAGTGCTAGAGATTCCAGGGGTGCGGGAGAGACCCAGTACTTC
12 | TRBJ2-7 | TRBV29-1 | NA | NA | CSVGERFYEQYF | TGCAGCGTGGGGGAGCGCTTCTACGAGCAGTACTTC
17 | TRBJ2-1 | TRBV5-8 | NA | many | CASSLEGGSQSYNEQFF | TGTGCCAGCAGCTTGGAAGGGGGGAGTCAGTCCTACAATGAGCAGTTCTTC
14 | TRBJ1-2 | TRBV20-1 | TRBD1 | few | CSARHRTGGYGYTF | TGCAGTGCTAGACACAGGACAGGGGGCTATGGCTACACCTTC
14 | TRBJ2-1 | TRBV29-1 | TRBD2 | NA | CSVEGTRGANEQFF | TGCAGCGTTGAGGGGACTAGGGGGGCCAATGAGCAGTTCTTC
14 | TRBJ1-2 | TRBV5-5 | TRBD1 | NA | CASSTGDRVYGYTF | TGTGCCAGCAGCACGGGGGACAGGGTCTATGGCTACACCTTC
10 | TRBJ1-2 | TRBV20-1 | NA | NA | CSANRDGYTF | TGCAGTGCTAACAGGGATGGCTACACCTTC
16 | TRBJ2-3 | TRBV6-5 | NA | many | CASSSGKWGGTDTQYF | TGTGCCAGCAGTTCCGGGAAATGGGGGGGCACAGATACGCAGTATTTT
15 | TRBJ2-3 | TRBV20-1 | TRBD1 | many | CSARGRGLVTDTQYF | TGCAGTGCTAGAGGCAGGGGGCTTGTGACAGATACGCAGTATTTT
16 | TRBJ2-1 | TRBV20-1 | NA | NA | CSARVRSSSSYNEQFF | TGCAGTGCTAGGGTCCGGTCCTCGAGCTCCTACAATGAGCAGTTCTTC
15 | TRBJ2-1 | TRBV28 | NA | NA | CASSLRAEVNNEQFF | TGTGCCAGCAGTTTAAGGGCAGAGGTAAACAATGAGCAGTTCTTC
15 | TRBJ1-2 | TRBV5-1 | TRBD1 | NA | CASSLEGQGAVGYTF | TGCGCCAGCAGCTTGGAAGGACAGGGGGCGGTTGGCTACACCTTC
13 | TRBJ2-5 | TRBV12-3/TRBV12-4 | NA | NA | CASSLFEGETQYF | TGTGCCAGCAGTTTATTTGAGGGAGAGACCCAGTACTTC
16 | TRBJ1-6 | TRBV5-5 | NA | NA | CASSLSWGSGNSPLHF | TGTGCCAGCAGCTTGTCGTGGGGATCGGGTAATTCACCCCTCCACTTT
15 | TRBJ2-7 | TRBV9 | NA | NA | CASSVGGAPDYEQYF | TGTGCCAGCAGCGTAGGTGGGGCTCCGGACTACGAGCAGTACTTC
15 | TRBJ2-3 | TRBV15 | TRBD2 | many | CATSSLAGVTDTQYF | TGTGCCACCAGCAGTTTAGCGGGGGTTACAGATACGCAGTATTTT
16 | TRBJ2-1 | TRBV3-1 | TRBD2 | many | CASSPVGGGAYNEQFF | TGTGCCAGCAGCCCAGTCGGCGGGGGGGCCTACAATGAGCAGTTCTTC
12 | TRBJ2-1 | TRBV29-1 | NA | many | CSVEIRPFEQFF | TGCAGCGTTGAAATCCGGCCCTTTGAGCAGTTCTTC
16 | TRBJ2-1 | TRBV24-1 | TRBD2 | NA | CATSDLRRGGRNEQFF | TGTGCCACCAGTGATTTGCGGCGGGGGGGCCGCAATGAGCAGTTCTTC
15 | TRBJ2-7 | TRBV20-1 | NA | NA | CSALDYFRGSYEQYF | TGCAGTGCTTTGGACTACTTCAGAGGGTCTTACGAGCAGTACTTC
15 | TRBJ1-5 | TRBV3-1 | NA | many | CASSQGLGVGQPQHF | TGTGCCAGCAGCCAAGGACTTGGGGTGGGTCAGCCCCAGCATTTT
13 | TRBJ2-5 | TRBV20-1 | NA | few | CSARDPRVETQYF | TGCAGTGCTAGAGACCCCCGGGTAGAGACCCAGTACTTC
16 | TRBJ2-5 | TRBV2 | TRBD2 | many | CASSPTSGSRQETQYF | TGTGCCAGCAGTCCCACTAGCGGGAGTCGACAAGAGACCCAGTACTTC
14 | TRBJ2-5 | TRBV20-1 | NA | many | CSASFDLPGETQYF | TGCAGTGCTAGCTTTGACCTTCCGGGCGAGACCCAGTACTTC
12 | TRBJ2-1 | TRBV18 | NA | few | CASGPPTFEQFF | TGTGCCAGCGGACCCCCAACATTCGAGCAGTTCTTC
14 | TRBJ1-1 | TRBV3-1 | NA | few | CASSQDQRVSEAFF | TGTGCCAGCAGCCAAGATCAGAGGGTCTCTGAAGCTTTCTTT
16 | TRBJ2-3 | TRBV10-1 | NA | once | CASSESRVEGTDTQYF | TGCGCCAGCAGTGAATCGAGAGTGGAGGGCACAGATACGCAGTATTTT
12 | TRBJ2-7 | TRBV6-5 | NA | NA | CASIGSSYEQYF | TGTGCCAGCATCGGGAGCTCCTACGAGCAGTACTTC
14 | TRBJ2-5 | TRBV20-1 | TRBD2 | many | CSAPPVAGVETQYF | TGCAGTGCACCGCCGGTAGCGGGGGTGGAGACCCAGTACTTC
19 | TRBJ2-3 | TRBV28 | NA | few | CASSSRVESPQSSTDTQYF | TGTGCCAGCAGTTCCAGGGTAGAAAGTCCTCAATCTAGCACAGATACGCAGTATTTT
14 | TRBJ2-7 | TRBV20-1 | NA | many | CSARGDRRPYEQYF | TGCAGTGCTCGGGGGGACAGGAGGCCCTACGAGCAGTACTTC
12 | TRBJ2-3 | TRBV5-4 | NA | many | CATQLGTDTQYF | TGTGCCACCCAATTAGGCACAGATACGCAGTATTTT
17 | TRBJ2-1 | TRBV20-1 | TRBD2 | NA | CSAHPGLAGGSYNEQFF | TGCAGTGCTCATCCGGGACTAGCGGGGGGATCTTACAATGAGCAGTTCTTC
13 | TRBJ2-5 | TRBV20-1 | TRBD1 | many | CSASDRVLETQYF | TGCAGTGCATCCGACAGGGTCCTGGAGACCCAGTACTTC
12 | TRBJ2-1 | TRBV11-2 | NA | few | CASSFAGSQQFF | TGTGCCAGCAGCTTCGCAGGGTCCCAGCAGTTCTTC
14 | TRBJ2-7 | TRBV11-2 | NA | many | CASSLGFSNYEQYF | TGTGCCAGCAGCTTAGGGTTCAGCAACTACGAGCAGTACTTC
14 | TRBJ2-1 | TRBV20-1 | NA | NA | CSARRGEGYNEQFF | TGCAGTGCTAGAAGGGGGGAGGGCTACAATGAGCAGTTCTTC
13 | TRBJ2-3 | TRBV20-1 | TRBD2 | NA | CSAASGPQQAQYF | TGCAGTGCTGCTAGCGGGCCGCAACAGGCGCAGTATTTT
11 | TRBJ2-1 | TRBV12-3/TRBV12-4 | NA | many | CASLRDTEQFF | TGTGCCAGTCTCCGGGACACTGAGCAGTTCTTC
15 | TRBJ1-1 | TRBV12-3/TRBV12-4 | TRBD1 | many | CASSLRQGMNTEAFF | TGTGCCAGCAGTTTAAGACAGGGTATGAACACTGAAGCTTTCTTT
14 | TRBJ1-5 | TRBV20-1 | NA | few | CSAREGADNQPQHF | TGCAGTGCTAGAGAGGGGGCGGACAATCAGCCCCAGCATTTT